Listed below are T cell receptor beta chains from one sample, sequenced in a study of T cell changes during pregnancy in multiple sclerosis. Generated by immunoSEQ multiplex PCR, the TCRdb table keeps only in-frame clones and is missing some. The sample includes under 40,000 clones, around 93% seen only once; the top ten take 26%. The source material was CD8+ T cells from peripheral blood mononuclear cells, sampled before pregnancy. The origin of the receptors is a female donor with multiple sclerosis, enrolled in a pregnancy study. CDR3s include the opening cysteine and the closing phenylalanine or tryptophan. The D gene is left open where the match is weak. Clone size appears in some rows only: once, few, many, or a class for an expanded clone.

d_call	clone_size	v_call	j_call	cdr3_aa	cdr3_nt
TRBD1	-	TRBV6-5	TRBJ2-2	CASRKGATGELFF	TGTGCCAGCCGCAAGGGGGCGACCGGGGAGCTGTTTTTT
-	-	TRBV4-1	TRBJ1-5	CASSQRGGPQHF	TGCGCCAGCAGCCAGAGGGGGGGGCCCCAGCATTTT
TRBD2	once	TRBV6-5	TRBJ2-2	CASSYSGLVTGELFF	TGTGCCAGCAGTTACTCGGGACTAGTAACCGGGGAGCTGTTTTTT
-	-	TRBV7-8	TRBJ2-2	CASSSQFPNTGELFF	TGTGCCAGCAGCTCCCAGTTCCCGAACACCGGGGAGCTGTTTTTT
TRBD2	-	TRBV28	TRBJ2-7	CASSLSASGAYEQYF	TGTGCCAGCAGTTTGAGCGCTAGCGGGGCCTACGAGCAGTACTTC
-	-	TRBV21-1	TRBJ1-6	CASSNLAGNNSPLHF	TGTGCCAGCAGCAATTTAGCAGGGAATAATTCACCCCTCCACTTT
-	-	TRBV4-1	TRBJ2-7	CASSQEWKGVREQYF	TGCGCCAGCAGCCAAGAGTGGAAGGGGGTTCGCGAGCAGTACTTC
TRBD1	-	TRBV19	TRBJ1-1	CASSIDLKPLNRGLLTEAFF	TGTGCCAGTAGTATAGATCTGAAGCCCCTGAACAGGGGGCTTTTAACTGAAGCTTTCTTT
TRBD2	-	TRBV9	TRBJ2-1	CASSVASGSWDEQFF	TGTGCCAGCAGCGTAGCTAGCGGGAGTTGGGATGAGCAGTTCTTC
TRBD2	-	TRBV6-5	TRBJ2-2	CASRAGTSAGELFF	TGTGCCAGCAGGGCCGGGACTAGCGCCGGGGAGCTGTTTTTT
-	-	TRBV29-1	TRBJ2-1	CSVRGGAYNEQFF	TGCAGCGTTCGAGGGGGGGCATACAATGAGCAGTTCTTC
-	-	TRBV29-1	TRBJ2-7	CSVEDRGPRYEQYF	TGCAGCGTTGAAGATCGAGGCCCCCGTTACGAGCAGTACTTC
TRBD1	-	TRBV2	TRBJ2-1	CASSEVGTGAYNEQFF	TGTGCCAGCAGTGAAGTGGGGACAGGGGCTTACAATGAGCAGTTCTTC
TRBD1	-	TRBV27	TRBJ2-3	CASSTDDRGYWQSDTQYF	TGTGCCAGCAGTACGGACGACAGGGGATATTGGCAGTCGGATACGCAGTATTTT
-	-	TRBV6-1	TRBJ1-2	CASSEGSGVRYGYTF	TGTGCCAGCAGTGAAGGGTCAGGGGTTAGGTATGGCTACACCTTC
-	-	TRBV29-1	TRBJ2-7	CSVGGGGAPYQQYF	TGCAGCGTAGGAGGCGGCGGGGCCCCGTACCAGCAGTACTTC
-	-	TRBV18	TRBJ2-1	CASSPGPGILDYEQFF	TGTGCCAGCTCACCGGGGCCAGGGATTCTGGATTATGAGCAGTTCTTC
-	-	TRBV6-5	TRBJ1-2	CASSYSKSRGDYGYTF	TGTGCCAGCAGTTACTCGAAGTCACGGGGGGACTATGGCTACACCTTC
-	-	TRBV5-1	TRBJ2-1	CASSLVSREQFF	TGCGCCAGCAGCTTGGTATCGCGGGAGCAGTTCTTC
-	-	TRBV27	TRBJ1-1	CASSLTPGHTEAFF	TGTGCCAGCAGTTTAACCCCAGGGCACACTGAAGCTTTCTTT
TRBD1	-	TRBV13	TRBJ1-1	CASSPRTGWMNTEAFF	TGTGCCAGCAGCCCTCGGACAGGGTGGATGAACACTGAAGCTTTCTTT
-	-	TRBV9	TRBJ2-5	CASSGDTRGSETQYF	TGTGCCAGCAGCGGGGACACGAGGGGGTCAGAGACCCAGTACTTC
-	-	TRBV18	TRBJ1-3	CASSQKYTDSGNTIYF	TGTGCCAGCTCACAAAAATACACAGACTCTGGAAACACCATATATTTT
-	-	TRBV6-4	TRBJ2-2	CASSENSDTGELFF	TGTGCCAGCAGTGAGAATAGCGATACCGGGGAGCTGTTTTTT
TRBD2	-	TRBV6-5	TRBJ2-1	CASSSGTNPYNEQFF	TGTGCCAGCAGCTCCGGGACTAACCCCTACAATGAGCAGTTCTTC
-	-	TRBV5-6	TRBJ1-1	CASSGWGVTEAFF	TGTGCCAGCAGCGGGTGGGGGGTTACTGAAGCTTTCTTT
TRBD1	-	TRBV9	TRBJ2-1	CASSVARTGSDEQFF	TGTGCCAGCAGCGTAGCCAGGACAGGCAGCGATGAGCAGTTCTTC
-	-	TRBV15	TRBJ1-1	CATSRTFGGDPEAFF	TGTGCCACCAGCAGAACCTTTGGGGGGGACCCTGAAGCTTTCTTT
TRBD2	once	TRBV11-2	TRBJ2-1	CASSFGAGGGYNEQFF	TGTGCCAGCAGCTTTGGAGCGGGAGGGGGATACAATGAGCAGTTCTTC
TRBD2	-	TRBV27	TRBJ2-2	CASSLSSGIPTGELFF	TGTGCCAGCAGTTTATCTAGCGGGATACCCACCGGGGAGCTGTTTTTT
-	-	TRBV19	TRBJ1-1	CASAGRREAFF	TGTGCCAGCGCGGGGCGGCGTGAAGCTTTCTTT
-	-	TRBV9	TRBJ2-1	CASSSRTEQFF	TGTGCCAGCAGCTCTAGAACTGAGCAGTTCTTC
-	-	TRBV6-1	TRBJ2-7	CASSEMGWVLDSPYEQYF	TGTGCCAGCAGTGAAATGGGTTGGGTTCTGGACAGCCCCTACGAGCAGTACTTC
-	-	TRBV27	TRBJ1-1	CASSLGANTEAFF	TGTGCCAGCAGTTTAGGGGCGAACACTGAAGCTTTCTTT
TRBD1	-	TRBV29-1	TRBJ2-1	CSVDGQGHPRSYNEQFF	TGCAGCGTTGATGGACAGGGGCACCCTCGCTCCTACAATGAGCAGTTCTTC